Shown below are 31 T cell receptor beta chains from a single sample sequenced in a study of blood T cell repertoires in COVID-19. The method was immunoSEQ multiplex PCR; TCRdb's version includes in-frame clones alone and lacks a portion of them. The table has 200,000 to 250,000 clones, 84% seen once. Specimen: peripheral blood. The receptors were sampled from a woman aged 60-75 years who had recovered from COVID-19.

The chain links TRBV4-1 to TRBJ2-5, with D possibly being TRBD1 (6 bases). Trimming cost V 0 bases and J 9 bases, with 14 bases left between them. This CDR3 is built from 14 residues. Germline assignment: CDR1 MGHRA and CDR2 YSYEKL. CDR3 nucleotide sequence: TGCGCCAGCAGCCAAGAGCGACTCTCAGGGGCCCAGTACTTC. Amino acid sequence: CASSQERLSGAQYF.

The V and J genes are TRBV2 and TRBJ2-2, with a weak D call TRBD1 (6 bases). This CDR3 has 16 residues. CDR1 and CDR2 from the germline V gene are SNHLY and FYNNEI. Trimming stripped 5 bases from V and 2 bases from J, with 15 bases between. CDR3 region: CASSRRTASNTGELFF. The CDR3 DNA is TGTGCCAGCAGTAGGAGGACAGCCTCAAACACCGGGGAGCTGTTTTTT.

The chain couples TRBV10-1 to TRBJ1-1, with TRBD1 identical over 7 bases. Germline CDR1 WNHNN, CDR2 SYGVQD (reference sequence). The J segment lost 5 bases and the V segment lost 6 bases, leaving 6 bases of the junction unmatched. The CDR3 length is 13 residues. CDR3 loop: CASSPGTETEAFF. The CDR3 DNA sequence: TGCGCCAGCAGCCCCGGGACAGAGACTGAAGCTTTCTTT.

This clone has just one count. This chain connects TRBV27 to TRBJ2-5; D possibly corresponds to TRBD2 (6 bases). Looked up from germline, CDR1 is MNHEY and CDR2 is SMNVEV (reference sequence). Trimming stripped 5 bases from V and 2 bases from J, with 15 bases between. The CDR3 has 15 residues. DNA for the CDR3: TGTGCCAGCAGTCCCCCTGGGGGGTTACAAGAGACCCAGTACTTC. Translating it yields CASSPPGGLQETQYF.

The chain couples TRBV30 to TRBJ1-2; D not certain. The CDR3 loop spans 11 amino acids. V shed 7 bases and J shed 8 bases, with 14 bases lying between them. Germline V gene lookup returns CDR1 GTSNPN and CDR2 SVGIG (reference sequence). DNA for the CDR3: TGTGCCTCGACTACTGGAGGCGGCTACACCTTC. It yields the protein CASTTGGGYTF.

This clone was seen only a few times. The CDR3 spells CAWSTIRDTRNIQYF. CDR3 nucleotides: TGTGCCTGGAGTACAATCCGGGACACCAGGAACATTCAGTACTTC. V usage is TRBV30 and J usage is TRBJ2-4; a weak D match, TRBD1 (6 bases). CDR1 is GTSNPN, CDR2 SVGIG, per germline (reference sequence). V shed 2 bases and J shed 7 bases, with 18 bases lying between them. CDR3 length: 15 residues.

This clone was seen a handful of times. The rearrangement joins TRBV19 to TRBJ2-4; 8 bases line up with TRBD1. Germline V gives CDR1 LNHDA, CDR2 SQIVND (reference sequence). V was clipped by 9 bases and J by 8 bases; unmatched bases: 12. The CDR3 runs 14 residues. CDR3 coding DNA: TGTGCCAGCAGAGACAGGGGCCGCGAGGACATTCAGTACTTC. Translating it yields CASRDRGREDIQYF.

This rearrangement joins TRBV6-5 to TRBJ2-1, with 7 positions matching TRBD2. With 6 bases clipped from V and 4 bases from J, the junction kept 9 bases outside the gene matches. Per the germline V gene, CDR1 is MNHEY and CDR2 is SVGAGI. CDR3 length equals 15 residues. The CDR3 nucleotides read TGTGCCAGCAGCCGATCGGGACTACCTTACAATGAGCAGTTCTTC. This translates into CASSRSGLPYNEQFF.

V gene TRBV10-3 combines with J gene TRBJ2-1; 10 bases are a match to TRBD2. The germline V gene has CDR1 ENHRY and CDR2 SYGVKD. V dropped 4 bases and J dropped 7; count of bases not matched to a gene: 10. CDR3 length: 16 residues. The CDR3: CAISGVESSGGNEQFF. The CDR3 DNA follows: TGTGCCATCAGTGGAGTGGAGTCTAGCGGGGGTAATGAGCAGTTCTTC.

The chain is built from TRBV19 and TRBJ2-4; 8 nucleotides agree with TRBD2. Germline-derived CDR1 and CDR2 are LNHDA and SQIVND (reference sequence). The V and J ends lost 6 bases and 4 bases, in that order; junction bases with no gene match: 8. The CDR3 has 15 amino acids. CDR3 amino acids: CASSVTGGPKNIQYF. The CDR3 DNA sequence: TGTGCCAGTAGCGTAACGGGGGGGCCTAAAAACATTCAGTACTTC.

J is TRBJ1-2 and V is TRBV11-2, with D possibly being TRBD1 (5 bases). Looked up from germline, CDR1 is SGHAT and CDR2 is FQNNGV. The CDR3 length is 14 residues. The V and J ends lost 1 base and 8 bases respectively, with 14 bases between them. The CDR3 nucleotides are TGTGCCAGCAGCTTAGTGGGAGGGGCTGAGGGCTACACCTTC. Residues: CASSLVGGAEGYTF.

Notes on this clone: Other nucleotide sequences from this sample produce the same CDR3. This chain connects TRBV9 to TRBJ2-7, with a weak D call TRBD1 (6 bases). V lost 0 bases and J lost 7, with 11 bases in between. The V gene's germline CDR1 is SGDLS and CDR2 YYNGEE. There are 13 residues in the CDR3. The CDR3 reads CASSVVGGGEQYF. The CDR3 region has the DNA TGTGCCAGCAGCGTAGTTGGGGGCGGGGAGCAGTACTTC.

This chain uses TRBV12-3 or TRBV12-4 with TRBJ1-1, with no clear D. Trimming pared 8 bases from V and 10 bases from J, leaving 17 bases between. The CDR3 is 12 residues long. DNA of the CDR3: TGTGCCAGCCGATCTAACGGGAGGATAGCTTTCTTT. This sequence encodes CASRSNGRIAFF.

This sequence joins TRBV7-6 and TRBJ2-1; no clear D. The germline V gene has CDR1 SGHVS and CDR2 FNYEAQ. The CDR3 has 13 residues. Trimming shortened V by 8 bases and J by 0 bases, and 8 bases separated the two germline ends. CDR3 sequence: CASAASSYNEQFF. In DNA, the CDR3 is TGTGCCAGCGCAGCGAGCTCCTACAATGAGCAGTTCTTC.

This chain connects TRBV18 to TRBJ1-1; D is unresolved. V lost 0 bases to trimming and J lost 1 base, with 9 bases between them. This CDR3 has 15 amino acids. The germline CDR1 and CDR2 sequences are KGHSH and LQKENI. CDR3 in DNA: TGTGCCAGCTCACCACCCTCGGGTCCGAACACTGAAGCTTTCTTT. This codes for CASSPPSGPNTEAFF.

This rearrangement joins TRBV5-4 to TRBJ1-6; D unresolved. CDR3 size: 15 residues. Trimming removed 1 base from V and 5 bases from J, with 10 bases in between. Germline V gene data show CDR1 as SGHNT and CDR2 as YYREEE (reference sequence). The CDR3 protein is CASSLLESNNSPLHF. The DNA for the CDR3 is TGTGCCAGCAGCTTGCTCGAGAGCAATAATTCACCCCTCCACTTT.

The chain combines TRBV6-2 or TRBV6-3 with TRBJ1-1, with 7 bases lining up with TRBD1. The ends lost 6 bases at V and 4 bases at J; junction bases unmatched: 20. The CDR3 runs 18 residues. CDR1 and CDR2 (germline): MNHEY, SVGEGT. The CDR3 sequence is CASSPLTGDYESTTEAFF. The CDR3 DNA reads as TGTGCCAGCAGCCCCCTTACAGGGGATTATGAATCGACCACTGAAGCTTTCTTT.

The CDR3 reads CASSLKVWENSGNTIYF. The CDR3 nucleotides read TGTGCCAGCAGCTTGAAGGTGTGGGAGAACTCTGGAAACACCATATATTTT. V and J are TRBV5-5 and TRBJ1-3; D gene unclear. The CDR3 covers 17 residues. CDR1 and CDR2 (germline): SGHKS, YYEKEE (reference sequence). V lost 1 base and J 0 bases, leaving 14 bases between the germline ends.

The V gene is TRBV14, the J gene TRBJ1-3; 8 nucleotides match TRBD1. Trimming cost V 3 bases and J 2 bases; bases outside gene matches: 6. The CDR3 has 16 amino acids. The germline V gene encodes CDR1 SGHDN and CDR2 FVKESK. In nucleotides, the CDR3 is TGTGCCAGCAGCCACCGACCGGACAGGGCTGGAAACACCATATATTTT. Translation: CASSHRPDRAGNTIYF.

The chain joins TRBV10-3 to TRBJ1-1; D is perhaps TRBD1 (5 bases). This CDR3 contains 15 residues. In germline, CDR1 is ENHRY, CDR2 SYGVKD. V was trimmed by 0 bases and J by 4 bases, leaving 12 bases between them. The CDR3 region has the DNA TGTGCCATCAGTGAGTCGCGGGGGACGTTCACTGAAGCTTTCTTT. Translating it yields CAISESRGTFTEAFF.

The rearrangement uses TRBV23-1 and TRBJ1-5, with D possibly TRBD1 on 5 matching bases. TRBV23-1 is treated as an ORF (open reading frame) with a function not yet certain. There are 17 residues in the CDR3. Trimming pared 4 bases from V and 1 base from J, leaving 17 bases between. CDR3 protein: CASSPRDVRRSNQPQHF. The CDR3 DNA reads TGCGCCAGCAGTCCGCGGGACGTCCGCCGAAGCAATCAGCCCCAGCATTTT.

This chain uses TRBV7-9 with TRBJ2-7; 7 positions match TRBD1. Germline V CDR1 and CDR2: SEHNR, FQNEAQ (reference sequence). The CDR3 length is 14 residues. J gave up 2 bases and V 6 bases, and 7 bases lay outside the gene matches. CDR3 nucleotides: TGTGCCAGCAGTGACAGACAGGGCACCTACGAGCAGTACTTC. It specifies CASSDRQGTYEQYF.

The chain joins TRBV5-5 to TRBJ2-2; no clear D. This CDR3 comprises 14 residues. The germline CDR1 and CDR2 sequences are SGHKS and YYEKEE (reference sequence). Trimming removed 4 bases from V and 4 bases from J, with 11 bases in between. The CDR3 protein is CASSTQYLTGELFF. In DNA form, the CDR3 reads TGTGCCAGCAGCACACAGTATCTCACCGGGGAGCTGTTTTTT.

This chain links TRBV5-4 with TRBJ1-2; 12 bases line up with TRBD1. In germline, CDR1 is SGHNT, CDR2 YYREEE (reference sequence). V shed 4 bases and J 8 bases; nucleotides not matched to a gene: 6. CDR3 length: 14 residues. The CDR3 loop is CASSAGQGARGYTF. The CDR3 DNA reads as TGTGCCAGCAGCGCGGGACAGGGGGCGAGGGGCTACACCTTC.

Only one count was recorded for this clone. In nucleotides, the CDR3 is TGTGCCATCAGGGCCTCTACAGGGGTGAACACCGGGGAGCTGTTTTTT. As protein: CAIRASTGVNTGELFF. This chain links TRBV10-3 with TRBJ2-2; 7 positions agree with TRBD1. Germline assignment: CDR1 ENHRY and CDR2 SYGVKD. Germline trimming cut 6 bases from V and 1 base from J; bases unmatched to any gene: 8. This CDR3 is 16 amino acids long.

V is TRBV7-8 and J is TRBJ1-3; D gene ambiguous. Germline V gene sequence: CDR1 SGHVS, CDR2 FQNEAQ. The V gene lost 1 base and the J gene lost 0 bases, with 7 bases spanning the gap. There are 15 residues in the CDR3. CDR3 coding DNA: TGTGCCAGCAGCTTAGTAGCAAACTCTGGAAACACCATATATTTT. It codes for CASSLVANSGNTIYF.

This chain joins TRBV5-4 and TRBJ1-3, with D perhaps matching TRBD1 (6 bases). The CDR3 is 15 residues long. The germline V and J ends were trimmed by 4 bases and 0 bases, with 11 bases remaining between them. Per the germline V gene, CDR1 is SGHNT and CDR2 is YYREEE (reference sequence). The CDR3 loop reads CASSLQTGSGNTIYF. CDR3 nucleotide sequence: TGTGCCAGCAGCCTCCAGACAGGCTCTGGAAACACCATATATTTT.

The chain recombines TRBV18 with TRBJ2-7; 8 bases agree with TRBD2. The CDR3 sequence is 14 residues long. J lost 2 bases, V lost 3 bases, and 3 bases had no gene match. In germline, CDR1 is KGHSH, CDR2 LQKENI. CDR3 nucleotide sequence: TGTGCCAGCTCACCTAGCGGGGCTACCTACGAGCAGTACTTC. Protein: CASSPSGATYEQYF.

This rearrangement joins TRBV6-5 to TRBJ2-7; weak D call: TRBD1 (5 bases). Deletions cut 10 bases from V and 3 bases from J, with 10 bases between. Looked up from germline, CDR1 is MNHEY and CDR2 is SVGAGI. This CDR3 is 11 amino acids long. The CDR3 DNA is TGTGCCACTTCAAGGGGCTACGAGCAGTACTTC. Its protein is CATSRGYEQYF.

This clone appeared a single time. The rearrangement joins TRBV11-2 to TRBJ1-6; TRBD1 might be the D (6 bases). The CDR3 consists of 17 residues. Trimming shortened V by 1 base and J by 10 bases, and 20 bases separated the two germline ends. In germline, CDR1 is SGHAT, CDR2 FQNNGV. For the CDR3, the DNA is TGTGCCAGCAGCTTAGGTCAGGGGTCGTTTGCAAAATCACCCCTCCACTTT. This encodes CASSLGQGSFAKSPLHF.

This CDR3 is CASSFGLAGVYNEQFF. The CDR3 bases are TGCGCCAGCAGCTTTGGACTAGCGGGGGTCTACAATGAGCAGTTCTTC. The gene calls are TRBV5-1 and TRBJ2-1; 13 bases line up with TRBD2. The CDR3 is 16 residues long. Germline values: CDR1 SGHRS, CDR2 YFSETQ. V shed 2 bases, J shed 3 bases, and the junction held 2 bases outside the gene matches.